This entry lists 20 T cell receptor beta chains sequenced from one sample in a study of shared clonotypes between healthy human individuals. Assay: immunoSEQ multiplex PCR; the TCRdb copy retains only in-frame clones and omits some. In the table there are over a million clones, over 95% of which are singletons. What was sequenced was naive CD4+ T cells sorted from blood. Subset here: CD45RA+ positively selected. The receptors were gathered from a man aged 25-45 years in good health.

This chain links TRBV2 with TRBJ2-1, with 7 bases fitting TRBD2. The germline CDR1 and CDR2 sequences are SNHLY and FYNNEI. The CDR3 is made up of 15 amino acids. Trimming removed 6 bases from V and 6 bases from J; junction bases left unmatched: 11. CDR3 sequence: CASRRQAGVSNEQFF. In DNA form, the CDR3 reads TGTGCCAGCAGGCGTCAGGCGGGGGTTTCCAATGAGCAGTTCTTC.

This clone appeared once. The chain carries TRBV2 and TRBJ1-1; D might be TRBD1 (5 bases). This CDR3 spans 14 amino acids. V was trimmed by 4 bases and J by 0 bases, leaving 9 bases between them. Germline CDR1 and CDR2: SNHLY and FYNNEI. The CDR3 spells CASSGTYMNTEAFF. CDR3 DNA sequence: TGTGCCAGCAGTGGGACATATATGAACACTGAAGCTTTCTTT.

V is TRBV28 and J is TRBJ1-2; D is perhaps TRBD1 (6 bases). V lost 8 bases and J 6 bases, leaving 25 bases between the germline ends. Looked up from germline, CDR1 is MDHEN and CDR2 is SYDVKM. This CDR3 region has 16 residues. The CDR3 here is CASRPGGSSVSHGYTF. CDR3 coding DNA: TGTGCCAGCCGCCCTGGGGGCTCTTCCGTTTCGCATGGCTACACCTTC.

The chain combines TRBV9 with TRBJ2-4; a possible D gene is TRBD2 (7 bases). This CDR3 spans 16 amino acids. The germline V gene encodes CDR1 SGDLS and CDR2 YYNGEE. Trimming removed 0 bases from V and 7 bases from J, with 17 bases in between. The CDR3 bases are TGTGCCAGCAGCGTAGCCGGGGGGCGGGAGTGGAACATTCAGTACTTC. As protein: CASSVAGGREWNIQYF.

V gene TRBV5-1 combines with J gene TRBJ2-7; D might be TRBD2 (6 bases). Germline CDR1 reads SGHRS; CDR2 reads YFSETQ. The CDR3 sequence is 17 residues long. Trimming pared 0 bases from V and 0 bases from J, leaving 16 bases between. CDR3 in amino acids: CASSLDLLALSSYEQYF. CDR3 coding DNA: TGCGCCAGCAGCTTGGACCTTCTAGCGCTATCCTCCTACGAGCAGTACTTC. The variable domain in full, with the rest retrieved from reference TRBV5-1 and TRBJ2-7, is KAGVTQTPRYLIKTRGQQVTLSCSPISGHRSVSWYQQTPGQGLQFLFEYFSETQRNKGNFPGRFSGRQFSNSRSEMNVSTLELGDSALYLCASSLDLLALSSYEQYFGPGTRLTVT.

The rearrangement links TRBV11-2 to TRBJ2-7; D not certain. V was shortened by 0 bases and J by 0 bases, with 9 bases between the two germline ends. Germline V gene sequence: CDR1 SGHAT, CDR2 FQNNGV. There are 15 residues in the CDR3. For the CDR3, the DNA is TGTGCCAGCAGCTTAGATCGGGTCAGCTCCTACGAGCAGTACTTC. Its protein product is CASSLDRVSSYEQYF.

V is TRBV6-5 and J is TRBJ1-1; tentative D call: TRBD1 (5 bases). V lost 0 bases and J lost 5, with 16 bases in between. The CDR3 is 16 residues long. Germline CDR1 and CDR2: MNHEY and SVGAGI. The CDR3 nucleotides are TGTGCCAGCAGTTACTCGACTAACAGGTTGGGAACTGAAGCTTTCTTT. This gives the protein CASSYSTNRLGTEAFF.

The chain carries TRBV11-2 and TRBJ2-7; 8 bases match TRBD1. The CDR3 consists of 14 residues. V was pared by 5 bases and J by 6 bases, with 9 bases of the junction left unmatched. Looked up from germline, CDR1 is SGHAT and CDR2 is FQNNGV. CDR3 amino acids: CASSIRGHLSEQYF. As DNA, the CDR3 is TGTGCCAGCAGCATCAGGGGGCATTTATCCGAGCAGTACTTC.

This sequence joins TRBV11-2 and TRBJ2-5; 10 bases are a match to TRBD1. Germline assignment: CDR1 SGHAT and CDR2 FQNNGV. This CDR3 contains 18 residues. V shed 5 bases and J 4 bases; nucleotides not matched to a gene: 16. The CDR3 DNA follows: TGTGCCAGCAGCACAGTCAGAGTCCGGGACAGGGGTATAGAGACCCAGTACTTC. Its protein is CASSTVRVRDRGIETQYF.

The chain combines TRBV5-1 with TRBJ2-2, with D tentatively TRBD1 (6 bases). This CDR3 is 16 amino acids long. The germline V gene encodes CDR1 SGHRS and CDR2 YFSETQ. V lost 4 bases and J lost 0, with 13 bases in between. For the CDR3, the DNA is TGCGCCAGCAGCCTGATGGGGGCTACGAACACCGGGGAGCTGTTTTTT. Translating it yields CASSLMGATNTGELFF.

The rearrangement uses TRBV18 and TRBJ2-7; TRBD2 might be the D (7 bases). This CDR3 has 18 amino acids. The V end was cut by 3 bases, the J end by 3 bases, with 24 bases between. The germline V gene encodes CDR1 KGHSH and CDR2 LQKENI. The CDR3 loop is CASSPNRGGGLTYYEQYF. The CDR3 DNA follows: TGTGCCAGCTCACCCAACCGTGGGGGGGGCCTTACATACTACGAGCAGTACTTC.

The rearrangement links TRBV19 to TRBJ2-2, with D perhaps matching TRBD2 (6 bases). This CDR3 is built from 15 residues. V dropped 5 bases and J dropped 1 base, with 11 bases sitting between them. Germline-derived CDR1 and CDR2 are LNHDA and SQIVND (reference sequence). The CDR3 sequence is CASSPRGLNTGELFF. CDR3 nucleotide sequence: TGTGCCAGTAGTCCCCGGGGACTGAACACCGGGGAGCTGTTTTTT.

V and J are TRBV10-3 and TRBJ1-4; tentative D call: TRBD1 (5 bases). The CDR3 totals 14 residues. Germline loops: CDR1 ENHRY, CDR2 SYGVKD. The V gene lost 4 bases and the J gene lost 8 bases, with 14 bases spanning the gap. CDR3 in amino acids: CAISAGAFSEKLFF. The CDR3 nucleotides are TGTGCCATCAGTGCCGGGGCATTCAGCGAAAAACTGTTTTTT.

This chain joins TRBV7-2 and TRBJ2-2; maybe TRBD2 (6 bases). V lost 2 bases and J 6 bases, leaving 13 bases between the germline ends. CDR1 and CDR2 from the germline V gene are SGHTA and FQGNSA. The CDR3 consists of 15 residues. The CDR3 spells CASSLFGPGAGELFF. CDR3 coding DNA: TGTGCCAGCAGCTTATTCGGCCCGGGGGCCGGGGAGCTGTTTTTT.

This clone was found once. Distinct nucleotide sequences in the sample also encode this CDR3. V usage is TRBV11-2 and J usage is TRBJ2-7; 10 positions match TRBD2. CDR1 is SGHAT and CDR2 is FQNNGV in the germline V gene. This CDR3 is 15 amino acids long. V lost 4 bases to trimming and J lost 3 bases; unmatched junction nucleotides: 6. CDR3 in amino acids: CASSSLAGVGYEQYF. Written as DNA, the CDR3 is TGTGCCAGCAGCTCCCTAGCGGGAGTAGGCTACGAGCAGTACTTC.

The DNA of the CDR3 is TGTGCCAGCAAAGAATGGGACAGGGCCAATGAGCAGTTCTTC. It yields the protein CASKEWDRANEQFF. V is TRBV2 and J is TRBJ2-1, with 9 bases matching TRBD1. The junction had 7 bases not matched to a gene; V was cut back by 7 bases and J by 6 bases. The length of the CDR3 is 14 residues. Germline assignment: CDR1 SNHLY and CDR2 FYNNEI. The whole variable domain, filled in from reference TRBV2 and TRBJ2-1, reads EPEVTQTPSHQVTQMGQEVILRCVPISNHLYFYWYRQILGQKVEFLVSFYNNEISEKSEIFDDQFSVERPDGSNFTLKIRSTKLEDSAMYFCASKEWDRANEQFFGPGTRLTVL.

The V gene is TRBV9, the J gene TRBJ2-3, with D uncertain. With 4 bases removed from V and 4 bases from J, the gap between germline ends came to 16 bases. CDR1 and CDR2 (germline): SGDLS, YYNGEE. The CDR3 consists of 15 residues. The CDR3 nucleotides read TGTGCCAGCAGCCCAAGATCTGCTGGGGCAGATACGCAGTATTTT. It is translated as CASSPRSAGADTQYF.

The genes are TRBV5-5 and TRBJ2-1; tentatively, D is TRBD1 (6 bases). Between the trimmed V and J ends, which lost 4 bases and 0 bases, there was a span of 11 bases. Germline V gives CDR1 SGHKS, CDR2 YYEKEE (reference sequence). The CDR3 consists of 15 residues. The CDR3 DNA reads TGTGCCAGCAGCCCAGGGGTCGGCTCCTACAATGAGCAGTTCTTC. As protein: CASSPGVGSYNEQFF.

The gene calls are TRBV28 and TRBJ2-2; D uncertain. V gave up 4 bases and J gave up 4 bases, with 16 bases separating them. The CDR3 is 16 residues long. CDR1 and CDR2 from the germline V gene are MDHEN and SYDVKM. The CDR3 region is CASSSLSGWVTGELFF. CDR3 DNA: TGTGCCAGCAGTTCCCTTTCCGGGTGGGTCACCGGGGAGCTGTTTTTT.

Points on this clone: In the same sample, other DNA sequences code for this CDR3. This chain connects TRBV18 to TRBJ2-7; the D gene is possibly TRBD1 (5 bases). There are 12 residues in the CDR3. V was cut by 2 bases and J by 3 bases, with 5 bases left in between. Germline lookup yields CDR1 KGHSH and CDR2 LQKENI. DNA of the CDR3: TGTGCCAGCTCACCAACAGGCTACGAGCAGTACTTC. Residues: CASSPTGYEQYF. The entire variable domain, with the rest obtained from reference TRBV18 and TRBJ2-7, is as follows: NAGVMQNPRHLVRRRGQEARLRCSPMKGHSHVYWYRQLPEEGLKFMVYLQKENIIDESGMPKERFSAEFPKEGPSILRIQQVVRGDSAAYFCASSPTGYEQYFGPGTRLTVT.